This is a list of T cell receptor beta chains from one sample in a study of T cells in Graves' hyperthyroidism and ophthalmopathy. TCRdb reanalysed the multiplex PCR reads using MiXCR and keeps one entry per CDR3 protein. Among approximately 640,000 distinct CDR3 sequences listed, 15% to 20% were seen once. The source material was blood. Every receptor here comes from a man over 45 with Graves' hyperthyroidism. Both conserved end residues are part of each CDR3.

v_gene: TRBV7-3
j_gene: TRBJ2-7
CDR3aa: CASSYGVLGLADYYEQYF

v_gene: TRBV20-1
j_gene: TRBJ2-7
CDR3aa: CSARTGGPHYEQYF

v_gene: TRBV6-5
j_gene: TRBJ2-1
CDR3aa: CASSTDRYRNEQFF

v_gene: TRBV29-1
j_gene: TRBJ2-1
CDR3aa: CSVETLGNSDEQFF

v_gene: TRBV9
j_gene: TRBJ2-3
CDR3aa: CASSVDSGSGTDTQYF

v_gene: TRBV11-3
j_gene: TRBJ2-4
CDR3aa: CASSLGRGGENIQYF

v_gene: TRBV5-1
j_gene: TRBJ2-7
CDR3aa: CASTRTAGSYEQYF

v_gene: TRBV9
j_gene: TRBJ2-1
CDR3aa: CASSPRGTGGDEQFF

v_gene: TRBV24-1
j_gene: TRBJ2-7
CDR3aa: CATSSSTGWSEQYF

v_gene: TRBV29-1
j_gene: TRBJ2-1
CDR3aa: CSVEDTGRALYNEQFF

v_gene: TRBV12-5
j_gene: TRBJ1-1
CDR3aa: CASGFGRTNTEAFF

v_gene: TRBV28
j_gene: TRBJ2-1
CDR3aa: CASSPLQVAGVF

v_gene: TRBV28
j_gene: TRBJ2-4
CDR3aa: CASTPPSAKNIQYF

v_gene: TRBV20-1
j_gene: TRBJ2-1
CDR3aa: CSATEWDEQFF

v_gene: TRBV6-4
j_gene: TRBJ2-1
CDR3aa: CASSELAGGLNEQFF

v_gene: TRBV7-2
j_gene: TRBJ2-1
CDR3aa: CASSRSGTTYNEQFF

v_gene: TRBV19
j_gene: TRBJ2-1
CDR3aa: CASSFTGGDEQFF

v_gene: TRBV27
j_gene: TRBJ2-3
CDR3aa: CASSSYLAGVHTDTQYF

v_gene: TRBV7-9
j_gene: TRBJ2-7
CDR3aa: CASSLDPDSYEQYF

v_gene: TRBV18
j_gene: TRBJ1-5
CDR3aa: CASSPRRVSNQPQHF

v_gene: TRBV10-3
j_gene: TRBJ2-5
CDR3aa: CAISVTSGKETQYF

v_gene: TRBV7-8
j_gene: TRBJ2-7
CDR3aa: CASSLVTGGHYEQYF

v_gene: TRBV11-2
j_gene: TRBJ1-1
CDR3aa: CASGLSTAFF

v_gene: TRBV11-2
j_gene: TRBJ1-5
CDR3aa: CASSPTGGPNQPQHF

v_gene: TRBV2
j_gene: TRBJ2-3
CDR3aa: CASPGLAAESLADTQYF

v_gene: TRBV6-2/TRBV6-3
j_gene: TRBJ2-7
CDR3aa: CASSFVYGTSSYEQYF

v_gene: TRBV18
j_gene: TRBJ2-7
CDR3aa: CASSPTSEIATSYEQYF

v_gene: TRBV27
j_gene: TRBJ1-6
CDR3aa: CASRLELYNSPLHF

v_gene: TRBV18
j_gene: TRBJ2-7
CDR3aa: CASSPRGGRGTSGEQYF

v_gene: TRBV5-1
j_gene: TRBJ1-2
CDR3aa: CASSFLQGNHGYTF

v_gene: TRBV7-3
j_gene: TRBJ2-5
CDR3aa: CASSLSYQETQYF

v_gene: TRBV6-2/TRBV6-3
j_gene: TRBJ2-7
CDR3aa: CATGTSGMSEQYF

v_gene: TRBV18
j_gene: TRBJ1-1
CDR3aa: CASSLSGFKNTEAFF

v_gene: TRBV7-2
j_gene: TRBJ1-1
CDR3aa: CASSSPRNAYTEAFF

v_gene: TRBV7-2
j_gene: TRBJ2-7
CDR3aa: CASSFRRVDEQYF

v_gene: TRBV12-3/TRBV12-4
j_gene: TRBJ2-2
CDR3aa: CASTILGGRWTGELFF

v_gene: TRBV28
j_gene: TRBJ2-7
CDR3aa: CASRGHVTGASYEQYF